This T cell receptor (beta chain) is drawn from a study of blood T cell repertoires in COVID-19. In the study overall: Material from acute and convalescent COVID-19 was sourced from the United States, Italy and Spain.

Authors' methods: Amplification of reference gene primers provided the estimated nucleated cell counts. Generated by immunoSEQ multiplex PCR, the TCRdb table keeps only in-frame clones and is missing some. The V and J calls and clone size were taken over from that table, and D and trimming were inferred from the DNA. The data show over 55,000 clones, around four fifths seen once. The V and J ends lost 2 bases and 7 bases respectively, with 15 bases between them. Germline CDR1 is LGHDT and CDR2 is YNNKEL (reference sequence). The CDR3 runs 14 residues. The clonotype originates from a man aged 50 or older with active COVID-19. Input material: peripheral blood. V is TRBV3-1 (or the pseudogene TRBV3-2) and J is TRBJ2-7; D possibly corresponds to TRBD2 (6 bases). The DNA of the CDR3 is TGTGCCAGCAGCCAAAATTTTGGGGGGTGGGAGCAGTACTTC. It is translated as CASSQNFGGWEQYF.